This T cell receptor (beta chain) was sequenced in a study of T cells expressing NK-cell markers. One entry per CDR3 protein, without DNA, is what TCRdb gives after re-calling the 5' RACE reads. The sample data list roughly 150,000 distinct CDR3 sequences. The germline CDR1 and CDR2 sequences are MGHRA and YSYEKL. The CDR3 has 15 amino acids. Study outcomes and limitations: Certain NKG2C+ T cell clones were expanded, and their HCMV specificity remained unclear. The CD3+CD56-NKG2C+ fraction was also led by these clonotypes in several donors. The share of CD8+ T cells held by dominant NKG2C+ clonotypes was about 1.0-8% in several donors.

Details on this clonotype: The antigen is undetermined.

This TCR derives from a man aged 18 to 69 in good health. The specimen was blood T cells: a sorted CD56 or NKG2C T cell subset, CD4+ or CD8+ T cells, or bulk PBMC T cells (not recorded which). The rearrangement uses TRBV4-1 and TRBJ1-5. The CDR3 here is CASSPRGGDYQPQHF.